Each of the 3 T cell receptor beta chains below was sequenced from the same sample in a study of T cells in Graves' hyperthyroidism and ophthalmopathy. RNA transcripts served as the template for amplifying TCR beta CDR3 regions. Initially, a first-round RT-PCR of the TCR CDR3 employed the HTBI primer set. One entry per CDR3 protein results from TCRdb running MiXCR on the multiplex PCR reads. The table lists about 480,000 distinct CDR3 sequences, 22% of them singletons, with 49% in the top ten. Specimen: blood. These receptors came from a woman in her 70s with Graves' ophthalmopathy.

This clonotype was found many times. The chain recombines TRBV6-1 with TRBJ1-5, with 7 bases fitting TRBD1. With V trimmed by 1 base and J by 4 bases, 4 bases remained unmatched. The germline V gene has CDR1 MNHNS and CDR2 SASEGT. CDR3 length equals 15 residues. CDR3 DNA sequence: TGTGCCAGCAGTGAAGGACAGGGTCAAAATCAGCCCCAGCATTTT. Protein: CASSEGQGQNQPQHF.

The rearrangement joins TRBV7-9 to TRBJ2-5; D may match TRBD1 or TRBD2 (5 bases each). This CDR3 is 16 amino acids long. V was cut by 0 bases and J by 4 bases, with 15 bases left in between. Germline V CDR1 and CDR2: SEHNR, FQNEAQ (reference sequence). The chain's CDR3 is CASSLALRGSRETQYF. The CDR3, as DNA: TGTGCCAGCAGCTTAGCGTTGAGGGGATCTCGAGAGACCCAGTACTTC.

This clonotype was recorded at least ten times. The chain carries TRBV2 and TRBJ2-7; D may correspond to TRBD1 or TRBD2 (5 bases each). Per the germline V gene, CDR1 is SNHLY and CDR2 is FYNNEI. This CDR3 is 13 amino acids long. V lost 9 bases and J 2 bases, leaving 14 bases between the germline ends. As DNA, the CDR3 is TGTGCCAGTTACCGGGACCAAACCTACGAGCAGTACTTC. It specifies CASYRDQTYEQYF.